What follows are 5 T cell receptor beta chains derived from one specimen sequenced in a study of blood T cells in healthy people across ages. Primed by a sample-barcoded 5' primer and a J-beta primer mix, a second PCR proceeded for about 7 to 11 cycles. TCRdb recomputed calls from the 5' RACE reads with MiXCR, one row per CDR3 protein. The sample contains roughly 1.4 million distinct CDR3 sequences, around 59% of which appear only once. The source material was blood. Source of these receptors: a young man in good health.

The chain recombines TRBV7-2 with TRBJ2-7; the match to TRBD2 covers 7 bases. Per germline, CDR1 SGHTA and CDR2 FQGNSA. The trim removed 8 bases at V and 5 bases at J, leaving 9 bases unmatched. This CDR3 comprises 13 residues. CDR3 nucleotides: TGTGCCAGCCTCAGCGGGGAAGTGGACGAGCAGTACTTC. Encoded protein: CASLSGEVDEQYF.

The chain employs TRBV20-1 and TRBJ2-3; D is undetermined. Germline-derived CDR1 and CDR2 are DFQATT and SNEGSKA (reference sequence). With 7 bases removed from V and 5 bases from J, the gap between germline ends came to 16 bases. CDR3 length equals 13 residues. The chain's CDR3 is CSVVPSARDTQYF. The CDR3 DNA reads TGCAGTGTTGTACCCTCGGCGAGAGATACGCAGTATTTT.

This chain joins TRBV7-9 and TRBJ2-1; 9 bases are shared with TRBD1. This CDR3 comprises 14 residues. Germline lookup yields CDR1 SEHNR and CDR2 FQNEAQ (reference sequence). V gave up 5 bases and J gave up 7 bases; unmatched junction bases: 6. This chain's CDR3 is CASSQGTGSNEQFF. CDR3 sequence (DNA): TGTGCCAGCAGCCAGGGGACAGGGAGTAATGAGCAGTTCTTC. Combining the CDR3 with reference TRBV7-9 and TRBJ2-1 gives the whole variable domain DTGVSQNPRHKITKRGQNVTFRCDPISEHNRLYWYRQTLGQGPEFLTYFQNEAQLEKSRLLSDRFSAERPKGSFSTLEIQRTEQGDSAMYLCASSQGTGSNEQFFGPGTRLTVL.

The V and J genes are TRBV5-1 and TRBJ2-4; maybe TRBD2 (6 bases). Trimming took off 4 bases at V and 7 bases at J, with 15 bases between the two ends. In germline, CDR1 is SGHRS, CDR2 YFSETQ. This CDR3 has 14 residues. The CDR3 region is CASSVDQEGNIQYF. In DNA form, the CDR3 reads TGCGCCAGCAGCGTGGATCAGGAGGGGAACATTCAGTACTTC.

The V and J genes are TRBV30 and TRBJ1-2; D perhaps matches TRBD1 (6 bases). This CDR3 comprises 14 residues. V dropped 4 bases and J dropped 4 bases, with 16 bases sitting between them. Per germline, CDR1 GTSNPN and CDR2 SVGIG (reference sequence). The CDR3 bases are TGTGCCTGGAACCTCGACAGGCAAATCTATGGCTACACCTTC. This codes for CAWNLDRQIYGYTF.